This TCR beta chain was captured in a study of OX40 agonist ivuxolimab in advanced cancers. Study-wide context: Cohort: more than 75% men, mean age approximately 64, aged about 20 to 79. Study findings and constraints: At 0.1 to 3.0 mg/kg and by week 6, CD4+ and CD8+ T cells in the blood had expanded clonally.

Libraries were prepared by immunoSEQ multiplex PCR; TCRdb keeps only in-frame clonotypes and omits some of them. Counted here are tens of thousands of clones, about 90% occurring once; the ten biggest clones make up less than 0.55%. Regarding this clone: The antigen is unknown.

Prior autoimmune disease or systemic immunosuppression barred patients. This CDR3 comprises 13 residues. J gave up 11 bases and V 2 bases, and 4 bases lay outside the gene matches. Per the germline V gene, CDR1 is SGHNT and CDR2 is YYREEE (reference sequence). The sequence was obtained from an adult with an advanced solid tumor such as melanoma, head and neck, liver or kidney cancer. This specimen consisted of CD4+ or CD8+ T cells sorted from blood, obtained in a trial of the OX40 agonist ivuxolimab. The chain employs TRBV5-4 and TRBJ2-2; 9 bases agree with TRBD2. The CDR3 bases are TGTGCCAGCAGCTTAGCGGGGGGCCTCGAGCTGTTTTTT. Protein product: CASSLAGGLELFF. The full variable domain, its missing parts supplied by reference TRBV5-4 and TRBJ2-2, is ETGVTQSPTHLIKTRGQQVTLRCSSQSGHNTVSWYQQALGQGPQFIFQYYREEENGRGNFPPRFSGLQFPNYSSELNVNALELDDSALYLCASSLAGGLELFFGEGSRLTVL.